This entry lists 18 T cell receptor beta chains sequenced from one sample in a study of Ad26.COV2.S vaccination and SARS-CoV-2 variants. Assay used: immunoSEQ multiplex PCR; TCRdb lists only in-frame clones, some missing. The sample lists under 300,000 clones, roughly 89% occurring once. Treatment of the sample: roughly 18 received Ad26.COV2.S at low or high dose, single or two shots; roughly 5 received placebo; per-sample allocation not given. Specimen acquisition occurred on day 63 following the initial vaccine or placebo injection. Material: peripheral blood, obtained in a trial of Ad26.COV2.S vaccine versus placebo. These receptors were obtained from a person aged 18-60 years who received the Ad26.COV2.S COVID-19 vaccine or a placebo.

The CDR3 DNA reads as TGTGCCAGCAGCTTAACCGCGGGACTTTTCTCCTATAATTCACCCCTCCACTTT. The encoded protein is CASSLTAGLFSYNSPLHF. The chain combines TRBV7-2 with TRBJ1-6, with D perhaps matching TRBD1 (5 bases). Trimming removed 2 bases at V and 0 bases at J, with 14 bases between. The germline V gene encodes CDR1 SGHTA and CDR2 FQGNSA. The CDR3 spans 18 residues.

The genes are TRBV19 and TRBJ2-3; 7 bases align to TRBD2. CDR1 is LNHDA, CDR2 SQIVND, per germline (reference sequence). J lost 4 bases, V lost 1 base, and 8 bases had no gene match. This CDR3 is built from 16 residues. The CDR3 is CASSIVGGSIADTQYF. The CDR3 DNA reads TGTGCCAGTAGTATAGTGGGCGGGAGCATAGCAGATACGCAGTATTTT.

This chain links TRBV7-3 with TRBJ2-2; D is unclear. V lost 5 bases and J lost 3, with 4 bases in between. The CDR3 consists of 12 residues. From germline, CDR1 is SGHTA and CDR2 FQGTGA. In DNA, the CDR3 is TGTGCCAGCAGCGGGTACACCGGGGAGCTGTTTTTT. It specifies CASSGYTGELFF.

The rearrangement uses TRBV10-3 and TRBJ2-7, with a weak D call TRBD2 (5 bases). The CDR3 has 14 amino acids. V dropped 4 bases and J dropped 7 bases, with 17 bases sitting between them. CDR1 ENHRY and CDR2 SYGVKD come from the germline V gene. CDR3 DNA sequence: TGTGCCATCAGTGCCTTAGCGACGGGCGGAGAGCAGTACGTC. It translates to CAISALATGGEQYV.

The chain links TRBV3-1 (or the pseudogene TRBV3-2) to TRBJ1-1, with a tentative D call TRBD1 (5 bases). V lost 4 bases and J 5 bases, leaving 14 bases between the germline ends. Looked up from germline, CDR1 is LGHDT and CDR2 is YNNKEL (reference sequence). This CDR3 region has 14 residues. The CDR3 DNA reads TGTGCCAGCAGCCGTCAGGGTGTGGGGACTGAAGCTTTCTTT. Its translation: CASSRQGVGTEAFF.

The rearrangement uses TRBV6-6 and TRBJ1-5; D is undetermined. The V end was cut by 5 bases, the J end by 0 bases, with 29 bases between. The CDR3 loop spans 21 amino acids. Germline lookup yields CDR1 MNHNY and CDR2 SVGAGI (reference sequence). The CDR3 nucleotides are TGTGCCAGCAGTCGAAGGAGGACGGCATCTTATCCTCCCTATAGCAATCAGCCCCAGCATTTT. Amino acids: CASSRRRTASYPPYSNQPQHF.

The chain combines TRBV27 with TRBJ2-2; D remains ambiguous. Trimming pared 8 bases from V and 2 bases from J, leaving 12 bases between. Germline CDR1 and CDR2: MNHEY and SMNVEV (reference sequence). The CDR3 is 14 residues long. As DNA, the CDR3 is TGTGCCAGCGGCAGACCTTTTAACACCGGGGAGCTGTTTTTT. This encodes CASGRPFNTGELFF.

This CDR3 reads CASSLFLGNSGDTEAFF. The CDR3 DNA is TGTGCCAGCAGCTTATTTCTGGGAAACTCTGGGGACACTGAAGCTTTCTTT. The chain joins TRBV7-6 to TRBJ1-1; no reliable D call. Trimming took off 2 bases at V and 3 bases at J, with 19 bases between the two ends. The CDR3 totals 17 residues. Germline V gene sequence: CDR1 SGHVS, CDR2 FNYEAQ.

This clone was seen many times. This chain uses TRBV20-1 with TRBJ2-2; D gene unclear. This CDR3 is 11 amino acids long. Germline-derived CDR1 and CDR2 are DFQATT and SNEGSKA (reference sequence). V was clipped by 5 bases and J by 3 bases, with 4 bases between them. The CDR3 coding sequence is TGCAGTGCTGGGGACACCGGGGAGCTGTTTTTT. Translated: CSAGDTGELFF.

The rearrangement links TRBV3-1 (or the pseudogene TRBV3-2) to TRBJ1-3; the D is unclear. The CDR3 is 15 residues long. Looked up from germline, CDR1 is LGHDT and CDR2 is YNNKEL (reference sequence). V gave up 2 bases and J gave up 2 bases, with 10 bases separating them. The CDR3: CASSQRPWTGNTIYF. Here the CDR3 DNA reads TGTGCCAGCAGCCAACGGCCATGGACTGGAAACACCATATATTTT.

This clone was seen a handful of times. The chain uses TRBV30 and TRBJ1-2; D unclear. V lost 0 bases and J lost 3, with 8 bases in between. CDR1 is GTSNPN, CDR2 SVGIG, per germline (reference sequence). This CDR3 region has 13 residues. The CDR3 reads CAWSVRGYYGYTF. The CDR3 DNA follows: TGTGCCTGGAGTGTACGAGGGTACTATGGCTACACCTTC.

This clone occurred once. The CDR3 DNA sequence: TGTGCCAGCAGCCCGGACTCTTACTCCTATAATTCACCCCTCCACTTT. Encoded protein: CASSPDSYSYNSPLHF. This chain joins TRBV7-8 and TRBJ1-6; D remains unclear. This CDR3 comprises 16 residues. Deletions cut 5 bases from V and 0 bases from J, with 11 bases between. CDR1 is SGHVS and CDR2 is FQNEAQ in the germline V gene.

This clone appeared a single time. This chain joins TRBV4-1 and TRBJ2-3; 7 bases fit TRBD2. The junction had 8 bases not matched to a gene; V was cut back by 5 bases and J by 0 bases. CDR1 and CDR2 from the germline V gene are MGHRA and YSYEKL. The CDR3 loop spans 16 amino acids. This chain's CDR3 is CASSEEAGRSTDTQYF. CDR3 DNA sequence: TGCGCCAGCAGCGAGGAAGCGGGGAGAAGCACAGATACGCAGTATTTT.

In its sample, this clone was seen once. This chain connects TRBV4-1 to TRBJ1-3; D ambiguous. Germline V gene data show CDR1 as MGHRA and CDR2 as YSYEKL. This CDR3 is built from 15 residues. Trimming pared 5 bases from V and 0 bases from J, leaving 11 bases between. DNA for the CDR3: TGCGCCAGCAGCGGTGAGTCAGGCTCTGGAAACACCATATATTTT. Protein sequence: CASSGESGSGNTIYF.

The rearrangement joins TRBV5-1 to TRBJ1-1; perhaps TRBD1 as D (5 bases). The germline gives CDR1 SGHRS, CDR2 YFSETQ. The CDR3 is 15 amino acids. Trimming took off 7 bases at V and 1 base at J, with 17 bases between the two ends. CDR3 sequence reads: CASGNSLGENTEAFF. Written as DNA, the CDR3 is TGCGCCAGCGGGAATTCCCTGGGGGAGAACACTGAAGCTTTCTTT.

In its sample, this clone was seen once. V gene TRBV24-1 combines with J gene TRBJ1-2; D not resolved. Germline lookup yields CDR1 KGHDR and CDR2 SFDVKD. Trimming left V 4 bases short and J 1 base short, with 9 bases between. This CDR3 comprises 14 residues. This CDR3 reads CATSEPMFNYGYTF. DNA for the CDR3: TGTGCCACCAGTGAACCGATGTTTAACTATGGCTACACCTTC.

The chain is built from TRBV6-6 and TRBJ1-5, with D perhaps TRBD1 (6 bases). CDR3 length: 14 amino acids. Germline values: CDR1 MNHNY, CDR2 SVGAGI (reference sequence). V lost 6 bases and J 2 bases, leaving 11 bases between the germline ends. CDR3 DNA sequence: TGTGCCAGCAGGGAACAGGGTGGCAATCAGCCCCAGCATTTT. Encoded protein: CASREQGGNQPQHF.

The CDR3 loop reads CSVKDTIPDTQYF. The CDR3 DNA sequence: TGCAGCGTTAAGGACACCATCCCAGATACGCAGTATTTT. The V call is TRBV29-1, the J call TRBJ2-3, with D possibly being TRBD1 (5 bases). The germline CDR1 and CDR2 sequences are SQVTM and ANQGSEA. The CDR3 is 13 residues long. V was trimmed by 5 bases and J by 4 bases, leaving 13 bases between them.